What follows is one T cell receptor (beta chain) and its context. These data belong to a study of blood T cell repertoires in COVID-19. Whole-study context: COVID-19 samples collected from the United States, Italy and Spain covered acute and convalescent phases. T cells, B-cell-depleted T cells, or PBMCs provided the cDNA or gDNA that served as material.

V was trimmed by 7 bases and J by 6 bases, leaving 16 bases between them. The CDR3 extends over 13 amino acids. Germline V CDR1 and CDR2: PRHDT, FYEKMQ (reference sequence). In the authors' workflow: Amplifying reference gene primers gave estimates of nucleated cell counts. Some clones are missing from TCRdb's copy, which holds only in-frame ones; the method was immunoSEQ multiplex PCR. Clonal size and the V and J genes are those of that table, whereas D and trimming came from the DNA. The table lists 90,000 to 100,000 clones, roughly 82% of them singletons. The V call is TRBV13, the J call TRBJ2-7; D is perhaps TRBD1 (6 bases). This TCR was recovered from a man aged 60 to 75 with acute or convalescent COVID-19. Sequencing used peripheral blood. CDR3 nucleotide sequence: TGTGCCAGCAAGCTCGAGGGGGTGGTCGAGCAGTACTTC. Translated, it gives CASKLEGVVEQYF.